Sequencing of this TCR beta chain was carried out in a study of neurological immune-mediated disorders. Study-wide findings and caveats: Multiple sclerosis, the disease with the least TCR clonal expansion, fell below healthy controls, whereas HTLV-1-associated myelopathy showed the most. There were no CDR3 amino acid sequences shared by expanded clones across subjects, a result suggesting private repertoires in all groups.

From the 5' RACE reads, TCRdb called clonotypes with MiXCR, one entry per CDR3 protein. The table lists some 50,000 distinct CDR3 sequences, roughly 17% of them singletons. V gave up 7 bases and J gave up 4 bases; unmatched junction bases: 7. Germline CDR1 and CDR2: LGHNA and YNFKEQ. The CDR3 runs to 16 residues. This clonotype was counted at least ten times. Its target is unknown. The chain has TRBV4-2 and TRBJ2-3, with TRBD2 matching over 14 bases. The receptor comes from a man aged 60 to 69 in good health. Sequencing input: PBMCs. CDR3 protein: CASNRGLAGVPDTQYF. The CDR3 region has the DNA TGTGCCAGCAATCGGGGACTAGCGGGAGTTCCAGATACGCAGTATTTT.